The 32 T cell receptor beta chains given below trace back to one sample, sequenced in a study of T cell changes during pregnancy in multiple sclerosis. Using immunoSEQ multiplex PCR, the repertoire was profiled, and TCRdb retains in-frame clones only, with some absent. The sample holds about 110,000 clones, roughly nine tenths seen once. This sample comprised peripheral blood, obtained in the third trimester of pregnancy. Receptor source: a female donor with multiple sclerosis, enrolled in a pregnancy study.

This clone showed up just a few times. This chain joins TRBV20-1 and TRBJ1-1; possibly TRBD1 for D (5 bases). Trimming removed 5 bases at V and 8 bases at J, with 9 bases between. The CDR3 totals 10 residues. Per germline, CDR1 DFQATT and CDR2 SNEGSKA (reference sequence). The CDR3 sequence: CSAARVEAFF. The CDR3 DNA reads TGCAGTGCTGCCAGGGTAGAAGCTTTCTTT.

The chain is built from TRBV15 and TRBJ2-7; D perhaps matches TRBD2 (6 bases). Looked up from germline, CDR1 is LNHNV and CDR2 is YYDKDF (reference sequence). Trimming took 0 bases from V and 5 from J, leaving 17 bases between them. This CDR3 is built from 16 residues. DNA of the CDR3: TGTGCCACCAGCAGAGATCGGGCTCGCGGGGCGGACGAGCAGTACTTC. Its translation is CATSRDRARGADEQYF.

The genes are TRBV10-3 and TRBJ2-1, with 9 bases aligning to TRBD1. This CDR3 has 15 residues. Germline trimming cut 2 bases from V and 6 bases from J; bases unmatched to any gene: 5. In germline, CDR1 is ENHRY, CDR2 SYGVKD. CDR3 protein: CAISEAGTGLNEQFF. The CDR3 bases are TGTGCCATCAGTGAGGCCGGGACAGGGCTCAATGAGCAGTTCTTC.

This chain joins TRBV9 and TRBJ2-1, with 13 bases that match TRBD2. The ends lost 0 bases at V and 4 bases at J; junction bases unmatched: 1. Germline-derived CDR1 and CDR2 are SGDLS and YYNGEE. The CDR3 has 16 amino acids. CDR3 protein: CASSVVGLAGYNEQFF. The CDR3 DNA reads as TGTGCCAGCAGCGTAGTGGGACTAGCGGGGTACAATGAGCAGTTCTTC. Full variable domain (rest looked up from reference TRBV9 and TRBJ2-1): DSGVTQTPKHLITATGQRVTLRCSPRSGDLSVYWYQQSLDQGLQFLIQYYNGEERAKGNILERFSAQQFPDLHSELNLSSLELGDSALYFCASSVVGLAGYNEQFFGPGTRLTVL.

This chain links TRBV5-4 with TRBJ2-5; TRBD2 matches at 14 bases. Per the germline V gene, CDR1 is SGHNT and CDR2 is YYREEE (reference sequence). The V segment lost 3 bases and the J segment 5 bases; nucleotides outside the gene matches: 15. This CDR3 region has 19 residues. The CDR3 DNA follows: TGTGCCAGCAGCTCGGGACTAGCGGGAGCAGATTCCATGAGGGAGACCCAGTACTTC. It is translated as CASSSGLAGADSMRETQYF. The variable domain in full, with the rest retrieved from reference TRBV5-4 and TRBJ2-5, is ETGVTQSPTHLIKTRGQQVTLRCSSQSGHNTVSWYQQALGQGPQFIFQYYREEENGRGNFPPRFSGLQFPNYSSELNVNALELDDSALYLCASSSGLAGADSMRETQYFGPGTRLLVL.

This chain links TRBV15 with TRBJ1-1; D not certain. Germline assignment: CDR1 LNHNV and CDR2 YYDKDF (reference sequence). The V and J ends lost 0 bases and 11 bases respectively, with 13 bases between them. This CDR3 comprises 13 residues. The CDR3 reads CATSRDRQTSAFF. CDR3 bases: TGTGCCACCAGCAGAGATCGCCAGACTTCGGCTTTCTTT.

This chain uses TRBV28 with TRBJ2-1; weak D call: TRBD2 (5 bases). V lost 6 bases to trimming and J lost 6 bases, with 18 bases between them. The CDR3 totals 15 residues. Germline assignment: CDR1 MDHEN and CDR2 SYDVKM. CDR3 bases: TGTGCCAGCAGGCCCCAAGGTGCGGGTTTCAATGAGCAGTTCTTC. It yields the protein CASRPQGAGFNEQFF.

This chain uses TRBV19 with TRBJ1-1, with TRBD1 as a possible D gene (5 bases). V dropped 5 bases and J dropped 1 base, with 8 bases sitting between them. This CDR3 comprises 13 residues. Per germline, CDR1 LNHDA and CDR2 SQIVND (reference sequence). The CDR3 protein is CASSSDRNTEAFF. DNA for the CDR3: TGTGCCAGTAGTTCAGACAGGAACACTGAAGCTTTCTTT.

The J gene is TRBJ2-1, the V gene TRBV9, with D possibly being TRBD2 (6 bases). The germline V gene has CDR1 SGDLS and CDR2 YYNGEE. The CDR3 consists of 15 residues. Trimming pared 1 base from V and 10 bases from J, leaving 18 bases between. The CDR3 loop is CASSVTGRDSGEQFF. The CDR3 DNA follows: TGTGCCAGCAGCGTAACCGGGAGAGACTCGGGCGAGCAGTTCTTC.

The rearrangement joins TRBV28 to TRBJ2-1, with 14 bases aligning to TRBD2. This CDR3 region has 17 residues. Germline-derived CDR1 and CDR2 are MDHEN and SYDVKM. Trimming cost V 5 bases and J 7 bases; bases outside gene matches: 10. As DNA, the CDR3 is TGTGCCAGCAGTCCCCGAAGGACTAGCGGGAGGACGAATGAGCAGTTCTTC. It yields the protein CASSPRRTSGRTNEQFF.

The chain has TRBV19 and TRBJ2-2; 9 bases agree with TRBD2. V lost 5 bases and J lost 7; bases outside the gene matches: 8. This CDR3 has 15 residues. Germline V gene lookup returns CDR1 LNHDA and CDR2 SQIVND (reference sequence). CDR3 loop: CASSGVAGVFGELFF. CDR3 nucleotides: TGTGCCAGTAGTGGTGTAGCGGGAGTTTTCGGGGAGCTGTTTTTT.

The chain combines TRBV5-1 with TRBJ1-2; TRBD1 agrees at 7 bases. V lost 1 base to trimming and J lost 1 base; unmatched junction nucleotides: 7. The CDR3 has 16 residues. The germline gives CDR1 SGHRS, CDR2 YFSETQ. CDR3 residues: CASSLTRDRLNYGYTF. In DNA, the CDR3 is TGCGCCAGCAGCTTGACCCGGGACAGACTTAACTATGGCTACACCTTC.

In nucleotides, the CDR3 is TGTGCCAGCAGTACCCCCGGGCAGGGCGCTAACACTGAAGCTTTCTTT. Amino acid sequence: CASSTPGQGANTEAFF. V gene TRBV28 combines with J gene TRBJ1-1; D possibly corresponds to TRBD1 (5 bases). This CDR3 contains 16 residues. Germline V gene data show CDR1 as MDHEN and CDR2 as SYDVKM. Deletions cut 5 bases from V and 2 bases from J, with 18 bases between.

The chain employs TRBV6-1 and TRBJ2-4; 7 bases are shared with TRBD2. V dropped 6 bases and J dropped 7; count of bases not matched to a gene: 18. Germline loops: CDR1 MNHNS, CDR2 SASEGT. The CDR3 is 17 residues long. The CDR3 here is CASREQVWAGASNIQYF. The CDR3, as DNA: TGTGCCAGCAGGGAACAAGTCTGGGCGGGAGCGAGTAACATTCAGTACTTC.

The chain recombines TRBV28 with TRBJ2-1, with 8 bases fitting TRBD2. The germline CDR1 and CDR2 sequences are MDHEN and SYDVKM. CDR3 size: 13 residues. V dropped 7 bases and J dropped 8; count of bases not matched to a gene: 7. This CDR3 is CASTLAGGDEQFF. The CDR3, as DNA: TGTGCCAGCACGCTTGCGGGGGGCGATGAGCAGTTCTTC.

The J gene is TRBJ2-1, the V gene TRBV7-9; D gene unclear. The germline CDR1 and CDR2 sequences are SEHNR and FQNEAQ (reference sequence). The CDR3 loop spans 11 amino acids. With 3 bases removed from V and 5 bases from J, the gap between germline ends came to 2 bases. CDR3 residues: CASSFDNEQFF. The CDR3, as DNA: TGTGCCAGCAGCTTCGACAATGAGCAGTTCTTC. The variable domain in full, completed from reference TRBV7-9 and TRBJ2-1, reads DTGVSQNPRHKITKRGQNVTFRCDPISEHNRLYWYRQTLGQGPEFLTYFQNEAQLEKSRLLSDRFSAERPKGSFSTLEIQRTEQGDSAMYLCASSFDNEQFFGPGTRLTVL.

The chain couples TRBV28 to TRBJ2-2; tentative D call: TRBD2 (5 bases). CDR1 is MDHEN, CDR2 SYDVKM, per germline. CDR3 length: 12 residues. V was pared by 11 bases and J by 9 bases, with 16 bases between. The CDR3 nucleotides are TGTGCCTCTGAGGGAGATCCCCGGGAGCTGTTTTTT. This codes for CASEGDPRELFF.

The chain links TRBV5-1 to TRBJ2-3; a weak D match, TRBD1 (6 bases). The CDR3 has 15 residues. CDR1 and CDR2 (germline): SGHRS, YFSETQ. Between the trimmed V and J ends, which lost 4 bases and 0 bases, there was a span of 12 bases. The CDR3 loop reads CASSLRQDSTDTQYF. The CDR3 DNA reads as TGCGCCAGCAGCCTCAGACAGGATAGCACAGATACGCAGTATTTT.

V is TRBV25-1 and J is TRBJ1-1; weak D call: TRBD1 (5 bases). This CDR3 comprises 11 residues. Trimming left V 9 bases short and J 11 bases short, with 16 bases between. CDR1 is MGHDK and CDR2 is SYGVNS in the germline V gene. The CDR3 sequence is CASFAEGRAFF. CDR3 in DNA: TGTGCCAGTTTTGCGGAGGGACGCGCTTTCTTT. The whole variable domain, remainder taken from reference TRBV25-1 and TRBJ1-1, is EADIYQTPRYLVIGTGKKITLECSQTMGHDKMYWYQQDPGMELHLIHYSYGVNSTEKGDLSSESTVSRIRTEHFPLTLESARPSHTSQYLCASFAEGRAFFGQGTRLTVV.

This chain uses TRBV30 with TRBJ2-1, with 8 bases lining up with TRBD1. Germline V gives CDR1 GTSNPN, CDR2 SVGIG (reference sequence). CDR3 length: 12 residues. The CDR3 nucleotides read TGTGCTTCGGGGACAGGCTACAATGAGCAGTTCTTC. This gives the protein CASGTGYNEQFF.

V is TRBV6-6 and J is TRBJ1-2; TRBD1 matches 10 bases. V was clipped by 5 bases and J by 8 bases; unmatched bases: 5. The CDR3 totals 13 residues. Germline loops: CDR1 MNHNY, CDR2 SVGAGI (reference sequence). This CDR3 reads CASSAGTGVGYTF. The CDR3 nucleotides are TGTGCCAGCAGTGCGGGGACAGGGGTCGGCTACACCTTC.

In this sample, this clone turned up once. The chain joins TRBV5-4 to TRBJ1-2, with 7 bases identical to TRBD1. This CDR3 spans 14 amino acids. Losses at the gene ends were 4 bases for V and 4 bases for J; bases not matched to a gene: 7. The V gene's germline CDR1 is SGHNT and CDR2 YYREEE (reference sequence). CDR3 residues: CASSPRQGGYGYTF. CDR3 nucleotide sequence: TGTGCCAGCAGCCCCCGACAGGGCGGCTATGGCTACACCTTC. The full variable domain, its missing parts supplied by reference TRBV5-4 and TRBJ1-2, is ETGVTQSPTHLIKTRGQQVTLRCSSQSGHNTVSWYQQALGQGPQFIFQYYREEENGRGNFPPRFSGLQFPNYSSELNVNALELDDSALYLCASSPRQGGYGYTFGSGTRLTVV.

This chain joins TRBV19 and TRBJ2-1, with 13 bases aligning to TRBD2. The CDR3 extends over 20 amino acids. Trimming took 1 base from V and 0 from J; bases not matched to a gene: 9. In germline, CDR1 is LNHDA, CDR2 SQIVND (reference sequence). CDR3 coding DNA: TGTGCCAGTAGTATAGGGGGTTGGGGACTAGCGGGGAGCTCCTACAATGAGCAGTTCTTC. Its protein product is CASSIGGWGLAGSSYNEQFF.

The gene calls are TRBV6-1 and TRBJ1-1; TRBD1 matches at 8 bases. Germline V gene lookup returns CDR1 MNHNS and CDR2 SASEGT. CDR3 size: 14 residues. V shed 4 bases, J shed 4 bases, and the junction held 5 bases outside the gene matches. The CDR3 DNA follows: TGTGCCAGCAGTGGCCGACAGGGGTCCACTGAAGCTTTCTTT. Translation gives CASSGRQGSTEAFF.

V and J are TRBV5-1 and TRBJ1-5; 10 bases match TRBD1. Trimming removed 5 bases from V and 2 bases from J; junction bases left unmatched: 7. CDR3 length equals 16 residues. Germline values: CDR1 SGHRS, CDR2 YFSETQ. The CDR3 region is CASSPGTGDGNQPQHF. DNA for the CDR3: TGCGCCAGCAGTCCCGGGACAGGGGACGGCAATCAGCCCCAGCATTTT.

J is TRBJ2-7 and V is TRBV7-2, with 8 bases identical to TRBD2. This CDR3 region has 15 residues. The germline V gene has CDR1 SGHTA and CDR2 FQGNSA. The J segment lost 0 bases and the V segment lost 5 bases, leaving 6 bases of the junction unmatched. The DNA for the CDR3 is TGTGCCAGCAGCCCGAATAGCGGGGACTCCTACGAGCAGTACTTC. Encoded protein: CASSPNSGDSYEQYF.

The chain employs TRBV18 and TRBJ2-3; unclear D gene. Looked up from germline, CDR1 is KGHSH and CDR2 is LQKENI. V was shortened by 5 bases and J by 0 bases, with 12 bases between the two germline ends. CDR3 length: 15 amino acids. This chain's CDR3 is CASSVAETSTDTQYF. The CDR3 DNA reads TGTGCCAGCTCAGTGGCGGAAACTAGCACAGATACGCAGTATTTT. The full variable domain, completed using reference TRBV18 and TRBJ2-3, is NAGVMQNPRHLVRRRGQEARLRCSPMKGHSHVYWYRQLPEEGLKFMVYLQKENIIDESGMPKERFSAEFPKEGPSILRIQQVVRGDSAAYFCASSVAETSTDTQYFGPGTRLTVL.

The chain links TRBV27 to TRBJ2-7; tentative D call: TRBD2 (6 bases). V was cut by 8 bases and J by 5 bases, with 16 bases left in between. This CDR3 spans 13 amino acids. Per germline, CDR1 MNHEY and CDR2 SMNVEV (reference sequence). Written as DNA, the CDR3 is TGTGCCAGCGTCGTCGGGGGTGTCGACGAGCAGTACTTC. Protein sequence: CASVVGGVDEQYF.

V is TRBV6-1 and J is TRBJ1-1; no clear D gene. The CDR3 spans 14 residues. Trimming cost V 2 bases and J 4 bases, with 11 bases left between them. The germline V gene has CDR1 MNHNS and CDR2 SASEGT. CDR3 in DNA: TGTGCCAGCAGTGAACTGTTGGGGAGCACTGAAGCTTTCTTT. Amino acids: CASSELLGSTEAFF.

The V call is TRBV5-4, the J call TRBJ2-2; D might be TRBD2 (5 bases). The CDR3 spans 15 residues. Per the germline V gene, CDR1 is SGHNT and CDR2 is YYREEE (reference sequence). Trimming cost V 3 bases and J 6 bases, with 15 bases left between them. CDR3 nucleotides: TGTGCCAGCAGCTCCCGGGGTGGGTTTGCCGGGGAGCTGTTTTTT. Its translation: CASSSRGGFAGELFF.

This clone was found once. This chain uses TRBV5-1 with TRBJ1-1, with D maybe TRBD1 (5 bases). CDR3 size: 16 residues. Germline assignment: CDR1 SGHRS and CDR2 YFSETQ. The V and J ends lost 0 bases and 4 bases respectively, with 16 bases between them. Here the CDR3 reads CASSLESARRGTEAFF. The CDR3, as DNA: TGCGCCAGCAGCTTGGAATCGGCCCGAAGGGGCACTGAAGCTTTCTTT.

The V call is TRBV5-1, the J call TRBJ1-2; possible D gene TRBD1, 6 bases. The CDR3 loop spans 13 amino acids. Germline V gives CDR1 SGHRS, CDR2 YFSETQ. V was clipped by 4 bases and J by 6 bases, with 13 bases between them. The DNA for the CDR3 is TGCGCCAGCAGCGCCTGGGGGCAGGATGGCTACACCTTC. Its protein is CASSAWGQDGYTF.